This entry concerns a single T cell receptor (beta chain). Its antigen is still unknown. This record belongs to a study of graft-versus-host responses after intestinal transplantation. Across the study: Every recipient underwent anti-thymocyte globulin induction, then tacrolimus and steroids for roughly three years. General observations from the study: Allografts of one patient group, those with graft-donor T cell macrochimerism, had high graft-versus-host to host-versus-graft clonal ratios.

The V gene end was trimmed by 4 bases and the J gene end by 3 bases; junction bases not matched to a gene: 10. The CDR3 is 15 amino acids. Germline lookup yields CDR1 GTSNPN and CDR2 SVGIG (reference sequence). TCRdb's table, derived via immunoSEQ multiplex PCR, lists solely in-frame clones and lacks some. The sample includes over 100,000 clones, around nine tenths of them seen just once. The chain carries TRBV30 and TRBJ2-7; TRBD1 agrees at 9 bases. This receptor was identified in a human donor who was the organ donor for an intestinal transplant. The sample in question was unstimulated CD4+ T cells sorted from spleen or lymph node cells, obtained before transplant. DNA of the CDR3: TGTGCCTGGACTCCCGGACAGGGGCTGGTCTACGAGCAGTACTTC. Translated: CAWTPGQGLVYEQYF.